The rows below give T cell receptor beta chains drawn from one sample of a study of early stage breast cancer tumors. Libraries were prepared by immunoSEQ multiplex PCR; TCRdb keeps only in-frame clonotypes and omits some of them. The sample holds about 6,500 clones, roughly three fifths seen once. The material sequenced was normal breast tissue next to the tumor. These receptors were taken from a person in their fifties with breast cancer. Each CDR3 is given with its conserved first and last residue. The order of the fields is D gene, clone size, V gene, J gene, CDR3 protein, CDR3 DNA. The D gene is left open where the match is weak. A row's size may be missing; if present it is once, few, many or a size class.

-	few	TRBV7-9	TRBJ2-3	CASSIGTLSTDTQYF	TGTGCCAGCAGCATCGGGACATTGAGCACAGATACGCAGTATTTT
-	-	TRBV6-5	TRBJ2-2	CASSYWQGIAGELFF	TGTGCCAGCAGTTACTGGCAGGGGATAGCCGGGGAGCTGTTTTTT
-	-	TRBV29-1	TRBJ2-1	CSARGRSQSNNEQFF	TGCAGCGCCCGCGGTAGGTCGCAGAGCAACAATGAGCAGTTCTTC
-	-	TRBV6-5	TRBJ2-7	CASEGYKSSYEQYF	TGTGCCAGCGAGGGATACAAAAGCTCCTACGAGCAGTACTTC
-	-	TRBV7-2	TRBJ2-7	CASSLLGTYEQYF	TGTGCCAGCAGCTTACTAGGTACCTACGAGCAGTACTTC
-	-	TRBV9	TRBJ2-5	CASSGGDPGETQYF	TGTGCCAGCAGCGGGGGGGACCCAGGCGAGACCCAGTACTTC
-	once	TRBV29-1	TRBJ2-3	CSVALRAGQTDTQYF	TGCAGCGTCGCCCTTAGGGCGGGCCAAACAGATACGCAGTATTTT
TRBD1	-	TRBV5-1	TRBJ2-7	CASSLTGAAYEQYF	TGCGCCAGCAGCTTGACAGGGGCGGCCTACGAGCAGTACTTC
-	-	TRBV7-2	TRBJ2-2	CASSLYAGISTGELFF	TGTGCCAGCAGCTTATATGCAGGGATAAGTACCGGGGAGCTGTTTTTT
-	-	TRBV15	TRBJ2-1	CATSRENSYNEQFF	TGTGCCACCAGCAGAGAGAACAGTTACAATGAGCAGTTCTTC
-	-	TRBV5-1	TRBJ2-3	CASRETVIGTDTQYF	TGCGCCAGCAGAGAGACGGTTATCGGCACAGATACGCAGTATTTT
-	-	TRBV4-1	TRBJ2-7	CASSQRTAKQWGDYEQYF	TGCGCCAGCAGCCAACGAACAGCCAAACAGTGGGGGGACTACGAGCAGTACTTC
TRBD2	-	TRBV7-8	TRBJ2-4	CASSQYPIAGGPRQYF	TGTGCCAGCAGCCAATACCCTATAGCGGGAGGCCCCCGGCAGTACTTC
TRBD1	-	TRBV5-1	TRBJ2-1	CASSLEDRPFNEQFF	TGCGCCAGCAGCTTGGAGGACAGGCCTTTCAATGAGCAGTTCTTC
TRBD1	-	TRBV10-3	TRBJ2-7	CAISPDRDEQYF	TGTGCCATCAGCCCCGACAGGGACGAGCAGTACTTC
TRBD1	-	TRBV18	TRBJ1-1	CASSSRQGEGTEAFF	TGTGCCAGCTCATCAAGACAGGGGGAAGGTACTGAAGCTTTCTTT
TRBD1	-	TRBV5-1	TRBJ1-1	CASSSNGGTVGTEAFF	TGCGCCAGCAGCAGTAATGGAGGGACAGTGGGTACTGAAGCTTTCTTT
-	-	TRBV5-6	TRBJ2-7	CASSRRNSWGSEQYF	TGTGCCAGCAGCCGCCGGAACAGCTGGGGTTCGGAGCAGTACTTC
TRBD1	large	TRBV28	TRBJ1-2	CASRRTGWGYTF	TGTGCCAGCAGACGGACAGGGTGGGGCTACACCTTC
TRBD2	-	TRBV9	TRBJ2-1	CASSVGPSGYNEQFF	TGTGCCAGCAGCGTAGGGCCTAGCGGGTACAATGAGCAGTTCTTC
TRBD2	-	TRBV5-4	TRBJ2-3	CASSSRLAGGSTDTQYF	TGTGCCAGCAGCTCCCGGCTAGCGGGAGGGAGCACAGATACGCAGTATTTT
-	few	TRBV7-9	TRBJ1-4	CASSLYGVDEKLFF	TGTGCCAGCAGCTTATATGGAGTTGATGAAAAACTGTTTTTT
-	-	TRBV5-1	TRBJ1-1	CASSLAGILNTEAFF	TGCGCCAGCAGCTTGGCGGGGATCTTGAACACTGAAGCTTTCTTT
-	-	TRBV2	TRBJ2-7	CASSEVSSGASYEQYF	TGTGCCAGCAGTGAGGTGTCCAGCGGAGCCTCCTACGAGCAGTACTTC
-	-	TRBV7-2	TRBJ2-1	CASSSVGSLNEQFF	TGTGCCAGCAGTTCTGTAGGTAGCCTTAATGAGCAGTTCTTC
TRBD2	-	TRBV7-7	TRBJ2-1	CASSLAGTGGPHFLGNEQFF	TGTGCTAGCAGCTTAGCAGGGACGGGAGGGCCCCATTTTCTTGGAAATGAGCAGTTCTTC
-	few	TRBV2	TRBJ1-2	CASRGIGRDYGYTF	TGTGCCAGCAGGGGTATCGGCCGGGACTATGGCTACACCTTC
TRBD2	-	TRBV15	TRBJ2-1	CATSSDTSGRAFEQFF	TGTGCCACCAGCAGTGACACTAGCGGGAGGGCCTTTGAGCAGTTCTTC
TRBD1	few	TRBV2	TRBJ2-2	CASRGQGTGELFF	TGTGCCAGCAGGGGACAGGGAACCGGGGAGCTGTTTTTT
-	-	TRBV4-2	TRBJ2-6	CASSQDWRVGANVLTF	TGTGCCAGCAGCCAAGATTGGAGGGTTGGGGCCAACGTCCTGACTTTC
TRBD2	-	TRBV5-4	TRBJ2-3	CASSLAGGDTQYF	TGTGCCAGCAGCTTGGCCGGGGGGGATACGCAGTATTTT
TRBD1	-	TRBV6-1	TRBJ1-3	CASTPLWTGGNTIYF	TGTGCCAGCACCCCCCTATGGACAGGGGGGAACACCATATATTTT
TRBD1	few	TRBV7-9	TRBJ2-7	CASSLDTGGWNEQYF	TGTGCCAGCAGCTTGGATACAGGGGGCTGGAACGAGCAGTACTTC
-	-	TRBV5-1	TRBJ1-1	CASSSRYGGNTEAFF	TGCGCCAGCAGCTCTAGGTACGGGGGGAACACTGAAGCTTTCTTT
-	-	TRBV11-3	TRBJ1-3	CASSLNSFSGNTIYF	TGTGCCAGCAGCTTAAACAGTTTCTCTGGAAACACCATATATTTT
-	-	TRBV7-7	TRBJ2-5	CASSLLGQPQETQYF	TGTGCTAGCAGCTTATTGGGCCAACCACAAGAGACCCAGTACTTC
TRBD2	-	TRBV7-3	TRBJ2-3	CASSRLALSTDTQYF	TGTGCCAGCAGCCGACTAGCGCTAAGCACAGATACGCAGTATTTT